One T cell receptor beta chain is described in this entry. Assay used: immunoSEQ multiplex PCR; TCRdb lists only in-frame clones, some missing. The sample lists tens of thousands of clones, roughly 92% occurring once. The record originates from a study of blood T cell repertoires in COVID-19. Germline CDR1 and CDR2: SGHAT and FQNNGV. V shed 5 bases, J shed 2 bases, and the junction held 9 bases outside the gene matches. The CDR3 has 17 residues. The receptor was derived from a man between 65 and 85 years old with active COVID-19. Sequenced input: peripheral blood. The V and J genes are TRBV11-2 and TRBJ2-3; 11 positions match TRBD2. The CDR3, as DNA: TGTGCCAGCAGCAGAGATAGCGGGGGGGCTATCACAGATACGCAGTATTTT. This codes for CASSRDSGGAITDTQYF.